This T cell receptor (beta chain) came from a study of blood T cell repertoires in COVID-19. Study details: There were acute and convalescent COVID-19 samples, and they came from the United States, Italy and Spain. The analysed material was cDNA or gDNA that came from T cells, B-cell-depleted T cells, or PBMCs.

CDR1 and CDR2 (germline): MNHEY, SVGAGI. The CDR3 has 15 amino acids. The V end lost 6 bases, the J end lost 0 bases, and 14 bases lay between the germline ends. Under the authors' procedure: How many nucleated cells were present was estimated from reference gene primer amplification. TCRdb's copy holds only in-frame clones and misses some; the assay was immunoSEQ multiplex PCR. V and J calls and clone size follow that table, whereas D and trimming were derived from the DNA. The top ten clones hold around 2.2% of a sample with approximately 240,000 clones, about 88% of them seen once. The chain joins TRBV6-5 to TRBJ1-1; no firm D call. The receptor comes from a woman in her 40s who had recovered from COVID-19. Sequencing input: peripheral blood. CDR3 residues: CASRARESMNTEAFF. CDR3 nucleotide sequence: TGTGCCAGCAGGGCCCGGGAGAGCATGAACACTGAAGCTTTCTTT.